This T cell receptor beta chain was documented in a study of regulatory T cells in long-lasting Graves disease (dated by TCRdb to 2020 to 2023). About the study as a whole: Newly diagnosed Graves' disease patients had taken antithyroid drugs for less than 3 months. Persistent Graves' disease patients were compared with newly diagnosed Graves' disease patients by peripheral blood TCR sequencing and RNA sequencing. The study took place in China and was registered as a clinical trial. A total of about 33 samples were covered by TCR sequencing, comprising some 13 persistent and around 20 newly diagnosed Graves' disease patients.

The protocol used for the library was multiplex PCR. Sequencing used an Illumina HiSeq 4000. To build TCR beta libraries, CDR3 regions were amplified by Arm-PCR using iRepertoire HTBI primers. Before sequencing, the PCR products went through gel purification. The original pipeline was this. A total of fewer than 65 TRBV and some 15 TRBJ segments were identified across samples and were used for gene usage analysis of CDR3 amino acid clonotypes. COPE and FqMerger were used to merge the filtered high-quality paired reads into contigs. BLAST was used to align contigs to IMGT TRBV, TRBD and TRBJ reference genes, with CDR3 defined following IMGT. Highly expanded clones were defined as clonotypes with a frequency above 0.1%. Shannon entropy was used to measure repertoire diversity, and the Gini coefficient was used to measure V-J evenness. A clonotype found in more than one individual was treated as public. The public reads were reprocessed in TCRdb via fastp at Q25 and MiXCR, keeping in-frame beta chains. Each CDR3 protein gets just one entry, which takes the most common genes and DNA from the rows behind it. These V and J calls are TCRdb output, not the study's own analysis. Counted in this sample were roughly 530,000 distinct CDR3 sequences; about 16% of them appeared once. The leading ten clones occupy just under 25% of the sample.

With respect to this clonotype: Its cognate antigen has yet to be identified. Base qualities were left out, and no much larger clone turns up one base away.

Interpreted using the paper, the time point label stands for: newly diagnosed GD, antithyroid drugs for less than 3 months. For both TCR sequencing and RNA sequencing, RNA was extracted from PBMCs using TRIzol. The diagnosis of Graves' disease followed American Thyroid Association guidelines. Patients were recruited from an endocrinology department in Xi'an, China. Each patient gave approximately 10 milliliters of peripheral blood, collected in an EDTA anticoagulant tube. Ficoll Paque Plus density gradient separation was used to isolate PBMCs, and no additional T cell sorting was done. An Agilent 2100 Bioanalyzer and agarose gel were used to check RNA quality, and a NanoDrop 2000 was used to measure RNA concentration. CDR1 LNHNV and CDR2 YYDKDF were looked up in the germline V gene (reference sequence). V is shortened by 0 bases, J by 5 bases, and the region joining them spans 4 bases. The cysteine opens and the phenylalanine closes a CDR3 of 12 amino acids. Just CDR3 DNA is preserved here, 36 bases in frame from base 1.

The investigation overall reported the following: Sequencing and analysis were restricted to the TCR beta chain. Preferential use of TRBV28, TRBJ1-2 and TRBJ2-5 was observed in persistent disease, whereas TRBV20-1 and TRBJ2-1 were favored in newly diagnosed disease. The study examined only peripheral blood because the primary lesion, thyroid tissue, could not be accessed. Patients with persistent disease shared more public clonotypes (about 2,700) than newly diagnosed patients did (more than 900). Compared with newly diagnosed patients, patients with persistent Graves' disease had lower TCR Shannon entropy and fewer highly expanded clones, which suggests clonal expansion. As a limitation, the authors acknowledged that the small sample size may reduce accuracy.

This sample was also put to use in a study of T cells in Graves' hyperthyroidism and ophthalmopathy. The second study reports: Stable Graves' hyperthyroidism was defined as no progression to ophthalmopathy during 18 months of follow-up. Hyperthyroidism patients were newly diagnosed, with disease duration under 2 months, and aged 18 to 65 years. The study excluded patients with uncontrolled infections, other autoimmune diseases, pregnancy or lactation. Diagnoses were established on the basis of clinical symptoms, serum thyroxine and TRAb, thyroid ultrasound, and orbital computed tomography. A first-round RT-PCR of the TCR CDR3 used the HTBI primer set with the Qiagen OneStep RT-PCR kit. Blood samples also contained most of the expanded thyroid clonotypes (frequency above 0.001), which suggests that blood repertoires may reflect thyroid immune responses. A model built on a 13 V-J signature distinguished ophthalmopathy from stable hyperthyroidism, reaching 85% to 90% sensitivity and 81.08% specificity in cross-validation and 80%/75% in testing. In validation, progression to ophthalmopathy was predicted by the model with 70.59% sensitivity and 72.22% specificity, a median of approximately 6.5 months before onset. TCR V-J signatures able to tell the groups apart were searched for in a discovery cohort of 100 or so patients, of whom roughly 42 had Graves' ophthalmopathy and some 60 had stable Graves' hyperthyroidism. Whether ophthalmopathy could be predicted prospectively was tested in an independent validation cohort made up of fewer than 20 hyperthyroidism patients plus 17 patients who later progressed to ophthalmopathy. The 100 discovery patients were divided at random into training and test sets in a 7:3 ratio. In several Graves' hyperthyroidism patients, the study also compared T-cell repertoires from thyroid tissue with T-cell repertoires from blood. After blood sampling, hyperthyroidism patients were treated with methimazole at a starting dose of 30 mg daily, and ophthalmopathy patients were treated with high-dose intravenous methylprednisolone. Libraries were constructed in a second round of multiplex PCR, after which size selection and purification were carried out. The libraries were sequenced on an Illumina HiSeq2000 using paired-end 100 bp reads. SOAPnuke was used to process the raw data, with reads discarded if the reads contained adapters or uncalled bases, had a mean Phred below 15, or lacked an exact constant-primer or identifier match. High-quality paired reads were merged with COPE v1.2.5, and unique nucleotide sequences were defined as clonotypes. MiTCR v1.1 was used to align clonotypes to the IMGT TRBV, TRBD and TRBJ reference segments. Only V-J combinations with frequency above 0.0001, covering 99% to 99.2% of repertoires, were analysed. A TCS score was defined as the ratio of F50 (clonal expansion) to E x V (chaos), with BLOSUM62-based TCRdist applied between CDR3 peptides within each V-J. Welch's t-statistics and random forest reduced fewer than 600 V-J features to 10 to 15, which were used in a naive Bayes classifier (R e1071). No statistical method was used to fix the sample size in advance, and group allocation was not hidden from the investigators. The paper describes TCR Vbeta CDR3 sequencing of 135 peripheral blood samples, made up of 43 ophthalmopathy patients, approximately 76 hyperthyroidism patients and 17 progressor patients.

This clonotype was obtained from a woman aged 40 to 65 with Graves disease. Donor details come from another sample of the same person, matched by shared clones. The V gene is TRBV15 and the J gene is TRBJ1-2, with no confidently assigned D gene. The source was peripheral blood mononuclear cells (PBMCs), collected at new diagnosis, from a patient treated with antithyroid drugs. The CDR3 in this case is CATSRDQYGYTF. Read as DNA, the sequence is TGTGCCACCAGCAGAGATCAGTATGGCTACACCTTC.